The TCR beta chain under discussion was sequenced for a study of blood T cell repertoires in COVID-19. Overall study context: Sites across the United States, Italy and Spain contributed samples from acute and convalescent COVID-19. Sources were T cells, B-cell-depleted T cells, or PBMCs; the material itself was cDNA or gDNA.

Under the authors' procedure: Reference gene primers were amplified, and this amplification served to estimate nucleated cell counts. The repertoire was sequenced with immunoSEQ multiplex PCR; TCRdb's copy has only in-frame clones and lacks some. V, J and clone size are those of that table, while D and trimming were read from the DNA. The sample contains about 22,000 clones, about 91% of which appear only once. The CDR3 spans 13 residues. The rearrangement uses TRBV21-1 and TRBJ2-7; TRBD2, the table's D call, lacks a check against the DNA. TRBV21-1 is noted as a pseudogene. The sequenced material came from peripheral blood. This TCR derives from a woman in her 70s with active COVID-19. The CDR3 sequence: CASRWRLPYEQYF. The CDR3, as DNA: TGTGCCAGCAGGTGGCGACTACCCTACGAGCAGTACTTC.